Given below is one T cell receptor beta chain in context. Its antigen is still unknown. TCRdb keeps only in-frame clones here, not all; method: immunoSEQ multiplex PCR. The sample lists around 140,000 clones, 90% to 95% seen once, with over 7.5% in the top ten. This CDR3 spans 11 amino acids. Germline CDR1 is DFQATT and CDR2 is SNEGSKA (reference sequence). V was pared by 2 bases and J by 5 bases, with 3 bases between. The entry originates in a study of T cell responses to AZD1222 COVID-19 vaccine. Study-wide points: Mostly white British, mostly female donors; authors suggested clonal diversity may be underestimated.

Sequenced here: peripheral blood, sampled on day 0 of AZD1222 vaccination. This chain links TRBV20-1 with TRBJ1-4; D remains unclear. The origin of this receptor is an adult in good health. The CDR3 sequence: CSARQNEKLFF. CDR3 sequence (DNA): TGCAGTGCTAGACAGAATGAAAAACTGTTTTTT.